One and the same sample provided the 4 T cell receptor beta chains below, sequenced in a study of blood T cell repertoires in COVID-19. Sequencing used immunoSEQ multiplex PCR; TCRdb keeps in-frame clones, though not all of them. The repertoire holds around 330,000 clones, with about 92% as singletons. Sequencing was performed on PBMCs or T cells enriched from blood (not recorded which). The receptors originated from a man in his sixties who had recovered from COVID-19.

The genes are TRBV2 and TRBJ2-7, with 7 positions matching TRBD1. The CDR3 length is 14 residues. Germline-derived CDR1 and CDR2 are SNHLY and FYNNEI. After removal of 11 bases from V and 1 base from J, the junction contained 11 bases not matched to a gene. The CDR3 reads CAGMDRISSYEQYF. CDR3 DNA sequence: TGTGCCGGGATGGACAGGATTTCTTCCTACGAGCAGTACTTC.

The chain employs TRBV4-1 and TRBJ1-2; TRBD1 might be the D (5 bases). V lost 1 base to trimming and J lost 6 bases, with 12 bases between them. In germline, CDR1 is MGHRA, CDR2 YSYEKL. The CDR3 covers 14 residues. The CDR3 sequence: CASSQVSRVDGYTF. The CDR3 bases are TGCGCCAGCAGCCAAGTCAGCAGGGTAGATGGCTACACCTTC.

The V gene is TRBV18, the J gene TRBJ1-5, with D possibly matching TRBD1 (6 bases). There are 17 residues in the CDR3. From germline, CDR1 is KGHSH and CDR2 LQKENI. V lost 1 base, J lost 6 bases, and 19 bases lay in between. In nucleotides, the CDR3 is TGTGCCAGCTCACCACAACGCAAACAGGGTTCCAGTCAGCCCCAGCATTTT. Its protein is CASSPQRKQGSSQPQHF.

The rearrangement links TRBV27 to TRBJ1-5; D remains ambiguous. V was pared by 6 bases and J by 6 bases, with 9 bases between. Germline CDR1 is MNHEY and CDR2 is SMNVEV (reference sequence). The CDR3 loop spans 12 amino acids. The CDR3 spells CASSTVGQPQHF. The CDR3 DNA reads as TGTGCCAGCAGCACTGTTGGTCAGCCCCAGCATTTT.